Listed below are T cell receptor beta chains from one sample, sequenced in a study of beta chain features in type 1 diabetes. Sequencing was performed with immunoSEQ multiplex PCR; in TCRdb, only in-frame clones are kept and a portion is missing. Found here are hundreds of thousands of clones, around 15% of them singletons; the top ten hold approximately 0.022%. The material sequenced was naive CD4+ T cells from blood. The receptor source for this set is a man younger than 35 with type 1 diabetes. CDR3s leave out the opening cysteine and the closing phenylalanine or tryptophan.

j_call | v_call | cdr3_aa
TRBJ1-1 | TRBV7-2 | ASSLQGIMNTEAF
TRBJ2-3 | TRBV5-6 | ASSLVDRGTDTQY
TRBJ1-2 | TRBV30 | AWSVPGPGGGYT
TRBJ2-1 | TRBV18 | ASSPTGLGRDEQF
TRBJ2-4 | TRBV5-1 | ASSFEGENIQY
TRBJ1-3 | TRBV28 | ASRPRGGTGNTIY
TRBJ1-2 | TRBV20-1 | SAPGYGYT
TRBJ2-1 | TRBV10-3 | AIRTARTSDNEQF
TRBJ2-7 | TRBV18 | ASSPQESAEQY
TRBJ1-2 | TRBV18 | ASSPGEGSIHYGYT
TRBJ2-3 | TRBV10-2 | ASSYIDTQY
TRBJ2-3 | TRBV5-1 | ASSQGTSGYTDTQY
TRBJ2-5 | TRBV30 | AWSEGVKETQY
TRBJ2-5 | TRBV2 | AGRDLQETQY
TRBJ1-1 | TRBV7-9 | ASSLQGDTEAF
TRBJ1-5 | TRBV27 | ASSPASGGSNQPQH
TRBJ2-7 | TRBV4-1 | ASSLGRGGGSYEQY
TRBJ2-7 | TRBV5-1 | ASRSGTRPSYEQY
TRBJ1-6 | TRBV6-5 | ASSSLGGLGSPLH
TRBJ1-1 | TRBV5-1 | ASSLAAGAWDTEAF
TRBJ1-5 | TRBV19 | ASSPGWGQPTSRPQH
TRBJ1-5 | TRBV4-1 | ASSQVRGNQPQH
TRBJ2-5 | TRBV6-1 | ASSEGGASETQY
TRBJ2-5 | TRBV7-8 | ASSNGAQETQY
TRBJ1-5 | TRBV10-3 | ATEGQQKGPQH
TRBJ2-3 | TRBV6-5 | ASTEAGGRHTQY
TRBJ1-4 | TRBV6-5 | ATTAYGDGEKLF
TRBJ1-1 | TRBV12-5 | ASGFVEGTEAF
TRBJ2-7 | TRBV18 | ASSPGHQSYEQY
TRBJ2-5 | TRBV9 | ASSSGAKGETQY